This TCR beta chain was retrieved from a study of blood T cell repertoires in COVID-19. Study as a whole: Acute-phase and convalescent COVID-19 samples originated in the United States, Italy and Spain.

The data were produced by immunoSEQ multiplex PCR, yet TCRdb's version contains in-frame clones alone and is incomplete. Of around 61,000 clones listed, about 88% were seen once; the top ten hold about 46%. The TCR originated in a woman aged 60-70 years with COVID-19, enrolled during active disease. Sequenced: peripheral blood.

The CDR3 DNA follows: TGTGCCAGCAGCTTAGGGGTGGCCAGGGGGAACGAGCAGTACTTC. As protein: CASSLGVARGNEQYF. The chain carries TRBV7-6 and TRBJ2-7; 7 nucleotides agree with TRBD1. CDR1 is SGHVS and CDR2 is FNYEAQ in the germline V gene. The V and J ends lost 1 base and 5 bases, in that order; junction bases with no gene match: 8. The CDR3 totals 15 residues.